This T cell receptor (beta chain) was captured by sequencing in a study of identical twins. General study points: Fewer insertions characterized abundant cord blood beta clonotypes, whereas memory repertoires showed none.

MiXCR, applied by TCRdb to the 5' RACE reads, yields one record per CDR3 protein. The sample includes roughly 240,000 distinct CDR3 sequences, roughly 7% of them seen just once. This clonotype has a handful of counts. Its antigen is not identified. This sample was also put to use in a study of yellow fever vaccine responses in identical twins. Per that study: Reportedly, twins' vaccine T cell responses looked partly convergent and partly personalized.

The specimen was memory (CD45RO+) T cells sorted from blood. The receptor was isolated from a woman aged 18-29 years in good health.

This CDR3 reads CASRRPGRAVETQYF. Here the CDR3 DNA reads TGTGCCAGCCGCCGTCCGGGCCGTGCCGTGGAGACCCAGTACTTC. This chain connects TRBV11-2 to TRBJ2-5; D gene uncertain. With 8 bases removed from V and 5 bases from J, the gap between germline ends came to 21 bases. CDR1 is SGHAT, CDR2 FQNNGV, per germline. This CDR3 is 15 amino acids long. The entire variable domain, with the rest obtained from reference TRBV11-2 and TRBJ2-5, is as follows: EAGVAQSPRYKIIEKRQSVAFWCNPISGHATLYWYQQILGQGPKLLIQFQNNGVVDDSQLPKDRFSAERLKGVDSTLKIQPAKLEDSAVYLCASRRPGRAVETQYFGPGTRLLVL.